The text below deals with one TCR beta chain. This specimen belongs to a study of T cell changes during pregnancy in multiple sclerosis. Repertoires were generated with immunoSEQ multiplex PCR, while TCRdb's copy carries only in-frame clones and drops some. The repertoire consists of 100,000 or so clones, with roughly 93% occurring once and the leading ten covering more than 0.8%. The germline CDR1 and CDR2 sequences are SGDLS and YYNGEE. Trimming cost V 9 bases and J 6 bases, with 16 bases left between them. This CDR3 is built from 12 residues. This chain connects TRBV9 to TRBJ2-7; tentatively, D is TRBD2 (5 bases). The TCR originated in a female donor with multiple sclerosis, enrolled in a pregnancy study. The source was peripheral blood, collected before pregnancy. In DNA form, the CDR3 reads TGTGCCACCGCGGGCAGGCCGGCCGAGCAGTACTTC. Translation: CATAGRPAEQYF.